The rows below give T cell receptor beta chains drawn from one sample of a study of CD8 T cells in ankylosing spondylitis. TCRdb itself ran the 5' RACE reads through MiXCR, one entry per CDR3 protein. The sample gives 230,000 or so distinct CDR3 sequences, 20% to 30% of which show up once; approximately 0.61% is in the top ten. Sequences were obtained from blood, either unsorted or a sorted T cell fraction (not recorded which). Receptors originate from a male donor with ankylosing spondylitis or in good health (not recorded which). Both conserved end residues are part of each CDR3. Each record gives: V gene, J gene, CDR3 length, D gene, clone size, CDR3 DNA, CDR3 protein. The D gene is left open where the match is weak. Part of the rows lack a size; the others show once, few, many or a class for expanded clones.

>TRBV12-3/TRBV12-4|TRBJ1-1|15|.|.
TGTGCCAGCAGTCGGAGCAGAAGAGTGAACACTGAAGCTTTCTTT
CASSRSRRVNTEAFF
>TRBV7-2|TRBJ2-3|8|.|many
TGTGCCAGAGATACGCAGTATTTT
CARDTQYF
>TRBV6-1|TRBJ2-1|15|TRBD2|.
TGTGCCAGCTCAGGACTAGCGGGGGCAAGGGGTGAGCAGTTCTTC
CASSGLAGARGEQFF
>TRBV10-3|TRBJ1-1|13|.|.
TGTGCCGCGTCCGGGGCCACGAACACTGAAGCTTTCTTT
CAASGATNTEAFF
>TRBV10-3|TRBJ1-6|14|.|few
TGTGCCATCAGTGTACAAGAATTTAATTCACCCCTCCACTTT
CAISVQEFNSPLHF
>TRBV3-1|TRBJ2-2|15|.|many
TGTGCCAGCAGCTTCCCCGCTTCTCGGCCCGGGGAGCTGGTTTTT
CASSFPASRPGELVF
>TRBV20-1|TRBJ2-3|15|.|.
TGCAGTGCTCTCTCCCCTGCTAGCGAGGGAGATACGCAGTATTTT
CSALSPASEGDTQYF
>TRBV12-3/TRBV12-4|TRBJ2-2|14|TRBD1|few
TGTGCCAGCAGTTCGACAGGGGGCACCGGGGAGCTGTTTTTT
CASSSTGGTGELFF
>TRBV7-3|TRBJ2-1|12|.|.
TGTGCCAGCAGCGCTCAGGGTTATGAGCAGTTCTTC
CASSAQGYEQFF
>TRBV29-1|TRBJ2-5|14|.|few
TGCAGCGTCGACCGACAGGTCAGAGGAGGGACCCAGTACTTC
CSVDRQVRGGTQYF
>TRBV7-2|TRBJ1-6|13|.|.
TGTGCCTTCCGAGGCGGGGTTAATTCACCCCTCCACTTT
CAFRGGVNSPLHF
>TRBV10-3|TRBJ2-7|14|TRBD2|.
TGTGCCATCAGTGAATCCAGCGGGGGGTACGAGCAGTACTTC
CAISESSGGYEQYF
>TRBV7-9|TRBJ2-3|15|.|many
TGTGCCAGCAGCACAACAGGGAGCTGGACAGATACGCAGTATTTT
CASSTTGSWTDTQYF
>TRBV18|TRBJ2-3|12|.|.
TGTGCCAGCTCACCATCGCTATATACGCAGTATTTT
CASSPSLYTQYF
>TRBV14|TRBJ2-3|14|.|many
TGTGCCAGCAGCCCGAGCCGGGCTACAGATACGCAGTATTTT
CASSPSRATDTQYF
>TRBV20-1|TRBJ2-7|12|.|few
TGCAGTGCTAGCAGGAATTACTACGAGCAGTACTTC
CSASRNYYEQYF
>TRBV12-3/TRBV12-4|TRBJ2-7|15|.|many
TGTGCCAGCAGTTTAACGTACGGGGGCCGCTACGAGCAGTACTTC
CASSLTYGGRYEQYF
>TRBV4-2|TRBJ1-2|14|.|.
TGTGCCAGCAGCCCCTCAGGGGATTACTATGGCTACACCTTC
CASSPSGDYYGYTF
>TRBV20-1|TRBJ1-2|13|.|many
TGCAGTGCTAGACCGACTCCCGGGACCTTCTACACCTTC
CSARPTPGTFYTF
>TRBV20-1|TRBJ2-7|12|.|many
TGCAGTGCTATCGGGGGGCCTTACGAGCAGTACTTC
CSAIGGPYEQYF
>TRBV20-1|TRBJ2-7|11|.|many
TGCAGTGCTAGAGAACGGGGGGAGCAGTACTTC
CSARERGEQYF
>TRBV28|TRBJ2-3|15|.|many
TGTGCCAGCAGGTGGGGACTTCCCTCGGCAGATACGCAGTATTTT
CASRWGLPSADTQYF
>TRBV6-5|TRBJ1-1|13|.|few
TGTGCCAGCAGTTTCGAGGGACGGGGAAGAGCTTTCTTT
CASSFEGRGRAFF
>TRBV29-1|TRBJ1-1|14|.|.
TGCAGCGTAGTTCCACAGGTAATGAACACTGAAGCTTTCTTT
CSVVPQVMNTEAFF
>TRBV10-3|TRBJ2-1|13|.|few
TGTGCCATCAGTGAGTCGACCCACAATGAGCAGTTCTTC
CAISESTHNEQFF
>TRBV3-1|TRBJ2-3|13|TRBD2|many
TGTGCCAGCAGCCAAGGGCGGGGGGATACGCAGTATTTT
CASSQGRGDTQYF
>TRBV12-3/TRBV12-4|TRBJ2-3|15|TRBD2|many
TGTGCCAGCAGTGACCTAGCGGGGGATGGAGATACGCAGTATTTT
CASSDLAGDGDTQYF
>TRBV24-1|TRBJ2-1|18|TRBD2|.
TGTGCCACCAGTGATACCGGGACTAGCGGCGAAATCTACAATGAGCAGTTCTTC
CATSDTGTSGEIYNEQFF
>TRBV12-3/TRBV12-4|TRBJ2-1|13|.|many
TGTGCCAGCAGTTTAGCAGGGGACAATGAGCAGTTCTTC
CASSLAGDNEQFF
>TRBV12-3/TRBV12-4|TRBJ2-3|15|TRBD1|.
TGTGCCAGCACCCACAGGGGTGTGGGCACAGATACGCAGTATTTT
CASTHRGVGTDTQYF
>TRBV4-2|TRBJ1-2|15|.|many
TGTGCCAGCAGCCAAGAGGACAGAAGTAACTATGGCTACACCTTC
CASSQEDRSNYGYTF
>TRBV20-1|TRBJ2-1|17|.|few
TGCAGTGCTAGAGCCCTTTTGGGGCGGGGGCCGGGCAATGAGCAGTTCTTC
CSARALLGRGPGNEQFF
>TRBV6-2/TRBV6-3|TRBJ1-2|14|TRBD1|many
TGTGCCAGCACCATACAGGGGCCTTACTATGGCTACACCTTC
CASTIQGPYYGYTF
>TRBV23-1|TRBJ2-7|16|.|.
TGCGCCAGCAGTCAATCGATCGGGGTGACTTCCTACGAGCAGTACTTC
CASSQSIGVTSYEQYF
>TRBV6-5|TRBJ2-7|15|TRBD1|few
TGTGCCAGCAGTTACTCTATTCTGGGACAGTACGAGCAGTACTTC
CASSYSILGQYEQYF
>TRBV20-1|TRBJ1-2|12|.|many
TGCAGTGCTAGATCCTCTGGCTATGGCTACACCTTC
CSARSSGYGYTF
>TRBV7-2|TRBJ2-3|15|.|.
TGTGCCAGCAGCCCGGACCGGGAGAGCACAGATACGCAGTATTTT
CASSPDRESTDTQYF
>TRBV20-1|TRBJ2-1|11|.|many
TGCAGTGCTAGAGGCAGGGATGAGCAGTTCTTC
CSARGRDEQFF
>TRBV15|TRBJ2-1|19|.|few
TGTGCCACCAGCAGATTACGGTGGGGGGACTTTAGCTCCTACAATGAGCAGTTCTTC
CATSRLRWGDFSSYNEQFF
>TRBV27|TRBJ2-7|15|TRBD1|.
TGTGCCAGCAGTTCCACAGGGGCTCTCTCCTACGAGCAGTACTTC
CASSSTGALSYEQYF
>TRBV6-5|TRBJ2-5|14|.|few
TGTGCCAGCAGTTTGGGAGGGGGTGTGGAGACCCAGTACTTC
CASSLGGGVETQYF
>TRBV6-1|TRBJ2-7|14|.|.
TGTGCCAGCAGCCGACTGGGCCCGGGGTACGAGCAGTACTTC
CASSRLGPGYEQYF
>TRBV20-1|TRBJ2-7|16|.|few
TGCAGTGCTAGTTTCCTGGGACACGTGGACCCAGACGAGCAGTACTTC
CSASFLGHVDPDEQYF
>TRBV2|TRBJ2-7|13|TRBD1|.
TGTGCCAGCATCGGACAGGGGGCAAGAGAGCAGTACTTC
CASIGQGAREQYF
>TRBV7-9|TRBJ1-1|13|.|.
TGTGCCAGCAGCTCCGCCAGGGTAACTGAAGCTTTCTTT
CASSSARVTEAFF
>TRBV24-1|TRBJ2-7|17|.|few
TGTGCCACCAGTGATTTGCCGTTGCTACAGGGACCGGGCGAGCAGTACTTC
CATSDLPLLQGPGEQYF
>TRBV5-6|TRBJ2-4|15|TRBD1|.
TGTGCCAGCAGCTTCCGGACAGGATCCAAAAACATTCAGTACTTC
CASSFRTGSKNIQYF
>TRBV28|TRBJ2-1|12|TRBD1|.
TGTGCCAGCAGTGGGGGACAGATTGAGCAGTTCTTC
CASSGGQIEQFF
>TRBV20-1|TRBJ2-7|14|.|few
TGCAGTGCTAGAGCGACGGGACAAGACTACGAGCAGTACTTC
CSARATGQDYEQYF
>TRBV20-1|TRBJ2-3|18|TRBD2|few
TGCAGTGCCAAGACTAGCGGGGGGGGGACCTCTGGCGCAGATACGCAGTATTTT
CSAKTSGGGTSGADTQYF